This T cell receptor (beta chain) was recovered during a study of response to subunit inactivated influenza vaccine. This clonotype has a count of ten or more. Its antigen is currently unknown. TCRdb independently ran MiXCR on the RT-PCR reads; one entry per CDR3 protein. The sample yields 600,000 to 850,000 distinct CDR3 sequences, approximately 14% seen once. Findings and limits, study-wide: Seasonal influenza vaccination, on each occasion, was suggested by the authors to recruit few new T cells.

V gave up 4 bases and J gave up 2 bases, with 6 bases separating them. The CDR3 runs to 12 residues. Germline V gene sequence: CDR1 SEHNR, CDR2 FQNEAQ (reference sequence). The chain employs TRBV7-9 and TRBJ2-7, with D hard to call. The receptor was derived from a man aged 45-60 years who received an inactivated influenza vaccine. The sample here was PBMCs from blood, taken 14 to 15 days before vaccination. CDR3 in amino acids: CASSSSPYEQYF. The DNA for the CDR3 is TGTGCCAGCAGCTCCTCCCCCTACGAGCAGTACTTC.